What follows describes a single TCR beta chain. No antigen is known for it. Each TCR beta library was made by quantitative 5'-RACE that incorporated molecular barcodes. TCRdb ran MiXCR on the 5' RACE reads and lists one entry per CDR3 protein. The table includes fewer than 450,000 distinct CDR3 sequences, roughly 17% detected once. Germline loops: CDR1 MNHNS, CDR2 SASEGT. With 7 bases clipped from V and 4 bases from J, the junction kept 4 bases outside the gene matches. The CDR3 spans 13 residues. The data originate from a study of CD8 T cells in ankylosing spondylitis. Study results and caveats: Ankylosing spondylitis blood appeared to carry a characteristic TCR beta motif of roughly 8 highly homologous variants. Previously reported in reactive arthritis synovial fluid and blood were some of the motif variants. Clones linked to disease were reported to show significant enrichment in matched ankylosing spondylitis synovial fluid.

This chain links TRBV6-1 with TRBJ1-1, with 9 bases aligning to TRBD1. This clonotype was sampled from a male donor with ankylosing spondylitis. Sequenced: blood, either unsorted or a sorted T cell fraction (not recorded which). The CDR3 sequence is CASTRDRATEAFF. The CDR3 coding sequence is TGTGCCAGCACCCGGGACAGGGCCACTGAAGCTTTCTTT.